The sequence of this TCR beta chain was determined in a study of T-cell memory formation after mild COVID-19. CDR3 size: 15 residues. The V end lost 0 bases, the J end lost 0 bases, and 9 bases lay between the germline ends. The germline V gene encodes CDR1 LNHNV and CDR2 YYDKDF (reference sequence). One entry per CDR3 protein results from TCRdb running MiXCR on the 5' RACE reads. The table has hundreds of thousands of distinct CDR3 sequences, roughly 15% seen once. Only a few counts were recorded for this clonotype. Its matching antigen is unknown. The study, taken as a whole, reports: Mainly CM and EM harbored the contracting CD4+ clones; mainly EMRA harbored the CD8+ ones. Whether second-wave clones peaking at day 37 were SARS-CoV-2 specific went unconfirmed.

The receptor's source is a man aged 18 to 30 who had mild COVID-19 (a few samples of this study predate the infection). Cell type and time point are not known. The sequencing input was PBMCs or a T cell subset sorted from them (not recorded which). This sequence joins TRBV15 and TRBJ2-7; D remains unclear. The CDR3 sequence: CATSRDLGSSYEQYF. The CDR3, as DNA: TGTGCCACCAGCAGAGATCTGGGCAGCTCCTACGAGCAGTACTTC.